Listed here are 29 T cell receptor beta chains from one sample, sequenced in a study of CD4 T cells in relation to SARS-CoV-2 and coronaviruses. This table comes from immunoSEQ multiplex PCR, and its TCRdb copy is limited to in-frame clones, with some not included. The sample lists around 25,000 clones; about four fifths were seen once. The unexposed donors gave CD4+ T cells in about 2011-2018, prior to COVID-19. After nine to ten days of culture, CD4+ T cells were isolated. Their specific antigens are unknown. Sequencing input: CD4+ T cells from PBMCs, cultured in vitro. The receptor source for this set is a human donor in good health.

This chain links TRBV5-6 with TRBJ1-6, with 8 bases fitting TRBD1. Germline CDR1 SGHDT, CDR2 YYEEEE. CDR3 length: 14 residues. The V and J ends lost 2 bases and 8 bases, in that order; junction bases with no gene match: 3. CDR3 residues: CASSLQGGDSPLHF. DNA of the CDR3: TGTGCCAGCAGCTTACAGGGGGGGGATTCACCCCTCCACTTT.

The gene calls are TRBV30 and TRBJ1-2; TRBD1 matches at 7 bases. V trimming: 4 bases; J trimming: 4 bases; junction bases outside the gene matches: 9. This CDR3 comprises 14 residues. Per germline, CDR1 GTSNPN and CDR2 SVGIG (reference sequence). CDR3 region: CAWNPGGEFYGYTF. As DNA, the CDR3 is TGTGCCTGGAATCCAGGGGGAGAGTTCTATGGCTACACCTTC.

The CDR3 DNA sequence: TGTGCCAGCAGCGTAGCGGGCGGGAATCAGCCCCAGCATTTT. Protein product: CASSVAGGNQPQHF. The chain uses TRBV9 and TRBJ1-5; no definite D call. Germline values: CDR1 SGDLS, CDR2 YYNGEE. This CDR3 is 14 amino acids long. With 0 bases removed from V and 4 bases from J, the gap between germline ends came to 8 bases.

This CDR3 is CASSQVGVGNTIYF. CDR3 DNA sequence: TGTGCCAGCAGCCAAGTAGGGGTCGGAAACACCATATATTTT. The rearrangement joins TRBV3-1 (or the pseudogene TRBV3-2) to TRBJ1-3; a possible D gene is TRBD1 (5 bases). The CDR3 contains 14 residues. V was pared by 1 base and J by 4 bases, with 8 bases between. In germline, CDR1 is LGHDT, CDR2 YNNKEL (reference sequence).

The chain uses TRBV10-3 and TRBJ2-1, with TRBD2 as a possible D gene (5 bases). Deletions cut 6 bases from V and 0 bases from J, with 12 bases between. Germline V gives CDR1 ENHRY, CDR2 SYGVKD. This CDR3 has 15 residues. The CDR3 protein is CAIREAASSYNEQFF. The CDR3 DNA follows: TGTGCCATCAGAGAAGCGGCAAGCTCCTACAATGAGCAGTTCTTC.

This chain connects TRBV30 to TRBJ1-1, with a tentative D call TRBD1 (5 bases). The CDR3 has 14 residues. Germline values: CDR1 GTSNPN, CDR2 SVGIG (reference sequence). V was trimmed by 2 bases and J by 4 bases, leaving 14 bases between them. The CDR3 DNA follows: TGTGCCTGGAGTACGGGACCCTCGGGCACTGAAGCTTTCTTT. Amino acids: CAWSTGPSGTEAFF.

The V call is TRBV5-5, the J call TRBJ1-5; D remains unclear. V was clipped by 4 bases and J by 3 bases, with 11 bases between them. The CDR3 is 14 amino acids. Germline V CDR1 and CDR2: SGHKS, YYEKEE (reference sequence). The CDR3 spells CASSKTPVNQPQHF. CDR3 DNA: TGTGCCAGCAGCAAGACACCAGTCAATCAGCCCCAGCATTTT.

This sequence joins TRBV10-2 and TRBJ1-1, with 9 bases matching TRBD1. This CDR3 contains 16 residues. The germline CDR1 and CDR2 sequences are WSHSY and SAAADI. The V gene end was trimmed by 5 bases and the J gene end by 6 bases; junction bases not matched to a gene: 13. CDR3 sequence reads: CASSLSRYRGQAEAFF. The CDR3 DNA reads TGCGCCAGCAGTCTCTCAAGATACAGGGGGCAGGCTGAAGCTTTCTTT.

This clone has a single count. CDR3 in amino acids: CASSFGFQETQYF. The CDR3 coding sequence is TGCGCCAGCAGCTTCGGGTTCCAAGAGACCCAGTACTTC. The chain carries TRBV5-1 and TRBJ2-5; no reliable D call. V was shortened by 2 bases and J by 1 base, with 6 bases between the two germline ends. CDR1 is SGHRS, CDR2 YFSETQ, per germline. CDR3 length: 13 residues.

CDR3 sequence: CASSGYQETQYF. The CDR3 bases are TGTGCCAGCAGCGGGTACCAAGAGACCCAGTACTTC. This chain joins TRBV6-2 or TRBV6-3 and TRBJ2-5; no firm D call. CDR1 is MNHEY, CDR2 SVGEGT, per germline. This CDR3 has 12 amino acids. The V end was cut by 6 bases, the J end by 0 bases, with 5 bases between.

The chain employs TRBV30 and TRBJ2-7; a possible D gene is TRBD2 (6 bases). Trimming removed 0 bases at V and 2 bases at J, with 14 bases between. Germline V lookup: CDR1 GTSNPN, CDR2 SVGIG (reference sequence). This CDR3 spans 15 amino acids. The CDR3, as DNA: TGTGCCTGGAGTGTACGAGCTAGCGAGGCCTACGAGCAGTACTTC. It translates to CAWSVRASEAYEQYF. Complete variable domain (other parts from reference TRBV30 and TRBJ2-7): SQTIHQWPATLVQPVGSPLSLECTVEGTSNPNLYWYRQAAGRGLQLLFYSVGIGQISSEVPQNLSASRPQDRQFILSSKKLLLSDSGFYLCAWSVRASEAYEQYFGPGTRLTVT.

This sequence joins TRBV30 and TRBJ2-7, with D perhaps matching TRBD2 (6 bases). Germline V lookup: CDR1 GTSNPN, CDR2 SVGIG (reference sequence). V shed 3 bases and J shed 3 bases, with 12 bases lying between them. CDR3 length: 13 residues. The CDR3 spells CAWRAGGGYEQYF. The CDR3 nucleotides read TGTGCCTGGAGAGCGGGTGGAGGCTACGAGCAGTACTTC.

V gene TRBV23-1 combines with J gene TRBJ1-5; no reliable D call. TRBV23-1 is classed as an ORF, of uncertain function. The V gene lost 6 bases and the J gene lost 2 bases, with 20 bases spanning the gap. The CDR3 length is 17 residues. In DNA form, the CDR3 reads TGCGCCAGCAGGGTCCCTCTGAGACACATCTGCAATCAGCCCCAGCATTTT. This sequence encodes CASRVPLRHICNQPQHF.

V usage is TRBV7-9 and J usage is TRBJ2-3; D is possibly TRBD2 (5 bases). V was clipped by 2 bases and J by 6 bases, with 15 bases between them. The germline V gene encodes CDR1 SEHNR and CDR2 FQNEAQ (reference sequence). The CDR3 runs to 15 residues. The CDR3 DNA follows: TGTGCCAGCAGCTTAAGAGGGCCCCCGGAGGATACGCAGTATTTT. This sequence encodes CASSLRGPPEDTQYF.

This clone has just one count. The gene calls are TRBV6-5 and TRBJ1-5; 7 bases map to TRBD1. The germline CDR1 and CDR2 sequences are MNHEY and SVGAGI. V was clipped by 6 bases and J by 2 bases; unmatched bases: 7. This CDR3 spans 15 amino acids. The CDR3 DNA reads TGTGCCAGCAGCCCAAGGGGGCAAGGCAATCAGCCCCAGCATTTT. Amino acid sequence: CASSPRGQGNQPQHF.

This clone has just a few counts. For the CDR3, the DNA is TGTGCCAGCAGTCATCAGACTGGCGGCTACACCTTC. Its protein is CASSHQTGGYTF. The gene calls are TRBV12-3 or TRBV12-4 and TRBJ1-2; D unresolved. The CDR3 has 12 residues. V lost 5 bases and J 8 bases, leaving 12 bases between the germline ends.

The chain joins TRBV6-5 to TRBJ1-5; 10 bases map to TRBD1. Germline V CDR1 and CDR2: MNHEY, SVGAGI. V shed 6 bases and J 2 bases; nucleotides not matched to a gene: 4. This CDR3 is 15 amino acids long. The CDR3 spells CASRRTGGGNQPQHF. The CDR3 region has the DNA TGTGCCAGCAGACGGACAGGGGGAGGCAATCAGCCCCAGCATTTT.

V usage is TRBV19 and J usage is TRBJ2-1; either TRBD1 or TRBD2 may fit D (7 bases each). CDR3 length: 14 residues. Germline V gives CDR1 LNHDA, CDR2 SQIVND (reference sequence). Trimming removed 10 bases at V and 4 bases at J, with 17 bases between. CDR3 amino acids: CATSQGGTYNEQFF. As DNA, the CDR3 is TGTGCCACCTCCCAGGGGGGGACTTACAATGAGCAGTTCTTC.

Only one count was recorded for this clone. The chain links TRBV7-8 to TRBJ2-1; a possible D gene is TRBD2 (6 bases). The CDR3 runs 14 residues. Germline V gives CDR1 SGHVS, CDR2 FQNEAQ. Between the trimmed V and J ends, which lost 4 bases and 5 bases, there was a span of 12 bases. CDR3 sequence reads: CASSWVGGDNEQFF. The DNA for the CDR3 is TGTGCCAGCAGCTGGGTCGGGGGAGACAATGAGCAGTTCTTC.

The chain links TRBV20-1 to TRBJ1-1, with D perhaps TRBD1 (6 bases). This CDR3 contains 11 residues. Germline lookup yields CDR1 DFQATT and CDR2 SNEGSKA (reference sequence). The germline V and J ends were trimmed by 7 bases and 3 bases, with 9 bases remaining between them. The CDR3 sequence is CSGGPHTEAFF. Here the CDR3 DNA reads TGCAGTGGGGGGCCCCACACTGAAGCTTTCTTT.

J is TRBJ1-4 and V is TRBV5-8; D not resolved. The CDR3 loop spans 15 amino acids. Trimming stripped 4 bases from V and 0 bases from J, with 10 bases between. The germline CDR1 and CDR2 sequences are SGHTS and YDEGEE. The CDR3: CASSPLLATNEKLFF. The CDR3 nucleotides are TGTGCCAGCAGCCCCCTCTTAGCAACTAATGAAAAACTGTTTTTT.

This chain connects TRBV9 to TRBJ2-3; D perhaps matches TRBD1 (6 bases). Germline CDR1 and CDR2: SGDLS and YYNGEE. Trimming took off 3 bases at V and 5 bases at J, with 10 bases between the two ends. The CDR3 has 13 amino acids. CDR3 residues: CASSGQGKDTQYF. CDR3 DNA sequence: TGTGCCAGCAGCGGTCAGGGGAAAGATACGCAGTATTTT.

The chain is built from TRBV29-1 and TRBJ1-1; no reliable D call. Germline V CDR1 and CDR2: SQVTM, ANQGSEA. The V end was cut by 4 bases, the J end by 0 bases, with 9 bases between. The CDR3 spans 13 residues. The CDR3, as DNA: TGCAGCGTTGCCGCGGGTATGAACACTGAAGCTTTCTTT. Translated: CSVAAGMNTEAFF.

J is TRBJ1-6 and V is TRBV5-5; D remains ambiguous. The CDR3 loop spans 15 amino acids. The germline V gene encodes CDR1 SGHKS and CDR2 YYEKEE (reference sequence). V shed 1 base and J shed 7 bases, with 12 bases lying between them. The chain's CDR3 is CASSLRTPGNSPLHF. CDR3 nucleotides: TGTGCCAGCAGCTTGAGAACACCGGGCAATTCACCCCTCCACTTT.

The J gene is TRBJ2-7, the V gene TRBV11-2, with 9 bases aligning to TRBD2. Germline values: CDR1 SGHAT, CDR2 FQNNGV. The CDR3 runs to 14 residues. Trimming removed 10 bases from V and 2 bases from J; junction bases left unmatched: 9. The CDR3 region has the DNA TGTGCCACTCAGACTAGCGGAGCCCCCTACGAGCAGTACTTC. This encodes CATQTSGAPYEQYF.

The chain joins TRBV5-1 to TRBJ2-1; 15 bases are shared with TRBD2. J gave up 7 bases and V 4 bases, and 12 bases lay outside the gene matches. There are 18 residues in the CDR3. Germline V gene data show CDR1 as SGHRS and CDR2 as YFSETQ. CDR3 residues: CASSGPRGLAGGMNEQFF. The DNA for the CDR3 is TGCGCCAGCAGCGGCCCCCGGGGACTAGCGGGAGGTATGAATGAGCAGTTCTTC.

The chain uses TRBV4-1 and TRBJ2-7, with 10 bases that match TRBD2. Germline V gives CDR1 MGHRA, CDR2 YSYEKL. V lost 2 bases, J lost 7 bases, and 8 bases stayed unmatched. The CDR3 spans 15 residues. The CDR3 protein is CASSQPGTSAREQYF. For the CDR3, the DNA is TGCGCCAGCAGCCAACCCGGGACTAGCGCTCGTGAGCAGTACTTC.

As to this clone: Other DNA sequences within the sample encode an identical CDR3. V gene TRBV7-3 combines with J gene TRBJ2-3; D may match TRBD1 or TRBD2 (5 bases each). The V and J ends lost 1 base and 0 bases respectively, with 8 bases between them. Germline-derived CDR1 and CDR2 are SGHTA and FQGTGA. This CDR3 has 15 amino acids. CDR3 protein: CASSLMGPSTDTQYF. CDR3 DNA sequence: TGTGCCAGCAGCTTAATGGGACCCAGCACAGATACGCAGTATTTT.

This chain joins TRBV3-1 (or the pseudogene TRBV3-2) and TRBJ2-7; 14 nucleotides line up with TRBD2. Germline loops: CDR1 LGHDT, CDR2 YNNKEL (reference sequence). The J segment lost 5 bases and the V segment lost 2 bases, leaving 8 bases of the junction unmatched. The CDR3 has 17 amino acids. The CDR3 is CASSQLTSGRGGDEQYF. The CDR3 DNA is TGTGCCAGCAGCCAATTGACTAGCGGGAGGGGAGGCGACGAGCAGTACTTC.